These 26 T cell receptor beta chains were all obtained from the same sample, sequenced in a study of immune heterogeneity within non-small cell lung tumors. Multiplex PCR employing 32 V and 13 J primers generated amplicons of the TCR beta CDR3. TCRdb redid the calling of the multiplex PCR reads with MiXCR, one entry per CDR3 protein. Here the sample spans about 5,600 distinct CDR3 sequences, roughly 18% being singletons. Bulk tumor genomic DNA, 500 to 650 ng per sample, was the template. During surgery, each primary tumor gave multiple biopsies spaced as far apart as possible. Each patient presented with untreated, newly diagnosed non-small cell lung cancer and received curative surgery. The specimen was lung tumor tissue. These receptors were collected from a man between 35 and 55 years old with non-small cell lung cancer.

This clonotype was picked up a small number of times. The chain employs TRBV7-3 and TRBJ2-7; D is perhaps TRBD1 or TRBD2 (5 bases each). The CDR3 runs 15 residues. Germline-derived CDR1 and CDR2 are SGHTA and FQGTGA. The V and J ends lost 2 bases and 2 bases respectively, with 13 bases between them. CDR3 sequence: CASSLVAGTAYEQYF. The DNA for the CDR3 is TGTGCCAGCAGCTTAGTGGCAGGGACGGCCTACGAGCAGTACTTC. The entire variable domain, with the rest obtained from reference TRBV7-3 and TRBJ2-7, is as follows: GAGVSQTPSNKVTEKGKYVELRCDPISGHTALYWYRQSLGQGPEFLIYFQGTGAADDSGLPNDRFFAVRPEGSVSTLKIQRTERGDSAVYLCASSLVAGTAYEQYFGPGTRLTVT.

With respect to this clonotype: Being one base from a much bigger clone, this may be a read error. This chain uses TRBV6-2 or TRBV6-3 with TRBJ2-5, with D uncertain. Germline-derived CDR1 and CDR2 are MNHEY and SVGEGT. The CDR3 runs to 12 residues. V lost 8 bases, J lost 10 bases, and 17 bases lay in between. The CDR3 nucleotides are TGTGCCAGCTTAGGAGTGTCGGGCTACCAGTACTTC. As protein: CASLGVSGYQYF.

Turning to this clonotype: This could be a read error, since a much larger clone is one nucleotide away. The rearrangement links TRBV7-8 to TRBJ2-1; D gene unclear. Germline V lookup: CDR1 SGHVS, CDR2 FQNEAQ. V lost 5 bases and J 13 bases, leaving 15 bases between the germline ends. CDR3 length: 12 amino acids. DNA for the CDR3: TGTGCCAGCAGCCCCTTCGGCGGTGATCAGTTCTTC. Amino acid sequence: CASSPFGGDQFF.

The table lists this clonotype with a count of one. The gene calls are TRBV11-2 and TRBJ2-5, with a possible D match to TRBD1 (6 bases). The CDR3 length is 16 residues. Trimming cost V 0 bases and J 5 bases, with 16 bases left between them. Germline CDR1 SGHAT, CDR2 FQNNGV. The chain's CDR3 is CASSLEGAGPSETQYF. The CDR3 DNA reads as TGTGCCAGCAGCTTAGAGGGGGCAGGCCCTTCGGAGACCCAGTACTTC.

This clonotype has a count of ten or more. The genes are TRBV3-1 and TRBJ2-3; D ambiguous. V lost 0 bases and J 1 base, leaving 26 bases between the germline ends. The CDR3 sequence is 21 residues long. Germline V CDR1 and CDR2: LGHDT, YNNKEL (reference sequence). The CDR3 protein is CASSQEGWLIGLATRTDTQYF. In DNA form, the CDR3 reads TGTGCCAGCAGCCAAGAAGGATGGTTAATTGGTTTGGCGACGCGCACAGATACGCAGTATTTT.

This clonotype is judged medium-sized. The rearrangement uses TRBV6-1 and TRBJ1-2; 7 positions agree with TRBD1. In germline, CDR1 is MNHNS, CDR2 SASEGT. The CDR3 contains 18 residues. Trimming took 5 bases from V and 0 from J; bases not matched to a gene: 15. The CDR3 here is CASSPRIPGQRANYGYTF. In DNA form, the CDR3 reads TGTGCCAGCAGTCCTAGAATTCCGGGACAGCGAGCTAACTATGGCTACACCTTC.

Judged by abundance, this clonotype is medium-sized. The chain has TRBV5-1 and TRBJ2-7; no clear D gene. V was shortened by 3 bases and J by 0 bases, with 13 bases between the two germline ends. Germline lookup yields CDR1 SGHRS and CDR2 YFSETQ. The CDR3 sequence is 15 residues long. This CDR3 reads CASSYDYTSSYEQYF. The CDR3 DNA follows: TGCGCCAGCAGCTATGATTACACGAGCTCCTACGAGCAGTACTTC. Complete variable domain (other parts from reference TRBV5-1 and TRBJ2-7): KAGVTQTPRYLIKTRGQQVTLSCSPISGHRSVSWYQQTPGQGLQFLFEYFSETQRNKGNFPGRFSGRQFSNSRSEMNVSTLELGDSALYLCASSYDYTSSYEQYFGPGTRLTVT.

On this clonotype itself: Being one base from a much bigger clone, this may be a read error. The V call is TRBV18, the J call TRBJ2-1; maybe TRBD1 (6 bases). Germline V gene data show CDR1 as KGHSH and CDR2 as LQKENI. This CDR3 comprises 17 residues. This CDR3 reads CASSTLDRPSTYNDQFF. The CDR3, as DNA: TGTGCCAGCTCAACCCTAGACAGGCCCTCTACCTACAATGATCAGTTCTTC.

This clonotype is classed as medium-sized. This chain connects TRBV28 to TRBJ1-6; TRBD1 is a possible D gene (6 bases). Trimming cost V 5 bases and J 10 bases, with 15 bases left between them. In germline, CDR1 is MDHEN, CDR2 SYDVKM. CDR3 length equals 14 residues. The DNA of the CDR3 is TGTGCCAGCAGTCCCCCGTACAGGGTCTCACCCCTCCACTTT. Protein product: CASSPPYRVSPLHF. Together with reference TRBV28 and TRBJ1-6, the CDR3 gives the full variable domain: DVKVTQSSRYLVKRTGEKVFLECVQDMDHENMFWYRQDPGLGLRLIYFSYDVKMKEKGDIPEGYSVSREKKERFSLILESASTNQTSMYLCASSPPYRVSPLHFGNGTRLTVT.

This clonotype qualifies as medium-sized. The chain joins TRBV19 to TRBJ2-1, with 9 nucleotides matching TRBD1. CDR1 is LNHDA and CDR2 is SQIVND in the germline V gene (reference sequence). Losses at the gene ends were 6 bases for V and 4 bases for J; bases not matched to a gene: 4. The CDR3 has 14 residues. CDR3 residues: CASRRDRAYNEQFF. CDR3 DNA: TGTGCCAGTAGGCGGGACAGGGCTTACAATGAGCAGTTCTTC. The variable domain in full, with the rest retrieved from reference TRBV19 and TRBJ2-1, is DGGITQSPKYLFRKEGQNVTLSCEQNLNHDAMYWYRQDPGQGLRLIYYSQIVNDFQKGDIAEGYSVSREKKESFPLTVTSAQKNPTAFYLCASRRDRAYNEQFFGPGTRLTVL.

This clonotype has more than one count but fewer than ten. V is TRBV18 and J is TRBJ2-1; D assignment may be TRBD1 or TRBD2 (5 bases each). The CDR3 length is 14 residues. The germline gives CDR1 KGHSH, CDR2 LQKENI. V was trimmed by 2 bases and J by 8 bases, leaving 13 bases between them. CDR3 coding DNA: TGTGCCAGCTCACCAAGGGACGCGAGACATGAGCAGTTCTTC. Its translation: CASSPRDARHEQFF.

To note about this clonotype: Since a much larger clone is just one base distant, this may be a read error. The chain has TRBV6-2 or TRBV6-3 and TRBJ2-3; no reliable D call. This CDR3 is 11 amino acids long. Germline assignment: CDR1 MNHEY and CDR2 SVGEGT. With 10 bases removed from V and 7 bases from J, the gap between germline ends came to 12 bases. The CDR3 bases are TGTGCCACTAAGGGTATACATACGCAGTATTTT. It specifies CATKGIHTQYF.

This clonotype is termed medium-sized. The genes are TRBV7-2 and TRBJ1-1; D is perhaps TRBD1 (6 bases). The CDR3 has 15 residues. The germline CDR1 and CDR2 sequences are SGHTA and FQGNSA. The germline V and J ends were trimmed by 5 bases and 1 base, with 14 bases remaining between them. The CDR3: CASSQVQGGNTEAFF. The CDR3 bases are TGTGCCAGCAGCCAAGTACAGGGCGGGAACACTGAAGCTTTCTTT.

Notes on this clonotype: A much larger clone differs from this one at a single base, so this may be a read error. The V gene is TRBV2, the J gene TRBJ1-5, with 8 bases fitting TRBD1. Germline CDR1 reads SNHLY; CDR2 reads FYNNEI. The CDR3 extends over 13 amino acids. After removal of 10 bases from V and 5 bases from J, the junction contained 7 bases not matched to a gene. The CDR3 protein is CATGQGRDQPQHF. The CDR3 bases are TGTGCCACCGGACAGGGAAGAGATCAGCCCCAGCATTTT.

This clonotype counts as medium-sized. The V call is TRBV6-2 or TRBV6-3, the J call TRBJ1-1; D gene ambiguous. Germline CDR1 MNHEY, CDR2 SVGEGT. V was clipped by 3 bases and J by 6 bases, with 14 bases between them. There are 14 residues in the CDR3. CDR3 DNA sequence: TGTGCCAGCAGTTATAAGTTCGAGAGGCCTGAAGCTTTCTTT. Its protein product is CASSYKFERPEAFF.

This clonotype appeared many times. This chain connects TRBV10-2 to TRBJ2-2; D gene uncertain. The germline V gene encodes CDR1 WSHSY and CDR2 SAAADI. Between the trimmed V and J ends, which lost 4 bases and 3 bases, there was a span of 9 bases. CDR3 length: 14 amino acids. CDR3 in DNA: TGCGCCAGCAGTGCAAGGACCGACACCGGGGAGCTGTTTTTT. Its translation: CASSARTDTGELFF.

Turning to this clonotype: A much bigger clone sits one base away, suggesting this may be a read error. V gene TRBV7-9 combines with J gene TRBJ2-4; tentatively, D is TRBD1 or TRBD2 (5 bases each). CDR3 length: 17 amino acids. Trimming cost V 4 bases and J 3 bases, with 19 bases left between them. Per germline, CDR1 SEHNR and CDR2 FQNEAQ (reference sequence). CDR3 sequence (DNA): TGTGCCAGCAGCTACTTCGGGACGGAACTAGACAAAAACATTCAGTACTTC. Amino acid sequence: CASSYFGTELDKNIQYF.

Judged by abundance, this clonotype is medium-sized. The chain employs TRBV15 and TRBJ1-1, with no clear D. Looked up from germline, CDR1 is LNHNV and CDR2 is YYDKDF (reference sequence). Trimming cost V 1 base and J 10 bases, with 10 bases left between them. There are 12 residues in the CDR3. The CDR3 sequence is CATSRGEARAFF. As DNA, the CDR3 is TGTGCCACCAGCAGAGGGGAAGCCCGAGCTTTCTTT.

By share, this clonotype ranks as medium-sized (0.01 to 0.1%). This chain connects TRBV6-1 to TRBJ1-2; 10 bases map to TRBD1. The CDR3 has 14 amino acids. Losses at the gene ends were 1 base for V and 5 bases for J; bases not matched to a gene: 1. Germline CDR1 MNHNS, CDR2 SASEGT. The CDR3 region has the DNA TGTGCCAGCAGTGAAGGACAGGGGGCTTATGGCTACACCTTC. Protein: CASSEGQGAYGYTF.

By share of the sample, this clonotype is medium-sized (0.01 to 0.1%). J is TRBJ2-1 and V is TRBV10-1; D gene uncertain. Germline V gene sequence: CDR1 WNHNN, CDR2 SYGVQD (reference sequence). Trimming cost V 3 bases and J 8 bases, with 8 bases left between them. The CDR3 contains 12 residues. DNA for the CDR3: TGCGCCAGCAGTGAACGGAACCATGAGCAGTTCTTC. Its protein is CASSERNHEQFF.

This clonotype was recorded a few times. The CDR3 region has the DNA TGTGCCAGCAGTGAAAGAGGGATAGGGCAAGAGACCCAGTACTTC. The encoded protein is CASSERGIGQETQYF. The chain couples TRBV2 to TRBJ2-5; TRBD2 is a possible D gene (5 bases). Germline CDR1 reads SNHLY; CDR2 reads FYNNEI. Trimming pared 2 bases from V and 2 bases from J, leaving 12 bases between. The CDR3 loop spans 15 amino acids.

Sample share makes this clonotype medium-sized. The CDR3 loop reads CASSLRGIGNQPQHF. CDR3 in DNA: TGTGCCAGCAGCTTACGGGGGATTGGCAATCAGCCCCAGCATTTT. The chain joins TRBV11-2 to TRBJ1-5; perhaps TRBD1 as D (5 bases). This CDR3 contains 15 residues. Trimming cost V 2 bases and J 2 bases, with 10 bases left between them. Germline V CDR1 and CDR2: SGHAT, FQNNGV.

As regards this clonotype: A much larger clone lies one base from this, so it may be a read error. The rearrangement joins TRBV4-1 to TRBJ2-5; D uncertain. Germline lookup yields CDR1 MGHRA and CDR2 YSYEKL. Trimming left V 0 bases short and J 4 bases short, with 15 bases between. This CDR3 region has 16 residues. In DNA form, the CDR3 reads TGCGCCAGCAGCCAAGATTCAGAGGAGCCCGTAGAGACCCAGTACTTC. This gives the protein CASSQDSEEPVETQYF.

By sample fraction, this clonotype is medium-sized (0.01 to 0.1%). The chain couples TRBV20-1 to TRBJ1-6; D might be TRBD1 (5 bases). Per the germline V gene, CDR1 is DFQATT and CDR2 is SNEGSKA (reference sequence). Trimming pared 4 bases from V and 7 bases from J, leaving 17 bases between. The length of the CDR3 is 15 residues. The CDR3 sequence: CSATTAGLGNSPLHF. In DNA form, the CDR3 reads TGCAGTGCTACGACAGCTGGATTAGGGAATTCACCCCTCCACTTT.

This clonotype appeared many times. V usage is TRBV5-1 and J usage is TRBJ1-1; weak D call: TRBD1 (5 bases). The CDR3 runs 14 residues. V lost 4 bases and J lost 1, with 11 bases in between. Germline V gene sequence: CDR1 SGHRS, CDR2 YFSETQ. The CDR3 protein is CASSVGRANTEAFF. The CDR3 region has the DNA TGCGCCAGCAGCGTGGGACGGGCGAACACTGAAGCTTTCTTT.

This clonotype was detected many times. CDR3 in amino acids: CAWSAKSFRYADTQYF. CDR3 bases: TGTGCCTGGAGTGCAAAAAGTTTCCGGTACGCAGATACGCAGTATTTT. V is TRBV30 and J is TRBJ2-3; D ambiguous. Looked up from germline, CDR1 is GTSNPN and CDR2 is SVGIG (reference sequence). This CDR3 comprises 16 residues. Trimming cost V 1 base and J 4 bases, with 18 bases left between them. The full variable domain, in which reference TRBV30 and TRBJ2-3 provide the parts outside the CDR3, is SQTIHQWPATLVQPVGSPLSLECTVEGTSNPNLYWYRQAAGRGLQLLFYSVGIGQISSEVPQNLSASRPQDRQFILSSKKLLLSDSGFYLCAWSAKSFRYADTQYFGPGTRLTVL.